The 19 T cell receptor beta chains in this list originate from one sample, sequenced in a study of T cell responses to AZD1222 COVID-19 vaccine. The assay was immunoSEQ multiplex PCR, and TCRdb's table has in-frame clones only and misses some. The table includes some 150,000 clones, 80% to 90% detected once. The sample in question was peripheral blood, obtained on day 0 of AZD1222 vaccination. These receptors all stem from an adult in good health.

The chain combines TRBV5-5 with TRBJ1-2; unclear D gene. Germline V gene sequence: CDR1 SGHKS, CDR2 YYEKEE (reference sequence). Trimming took off 1 base at V and 8 bases at J, with 12 bases between the two ends. The CDR3 spans 13 residues. The CDR3 DNA follows: TGTGCCAGCAGCTTGTCAGGTGGCAGCGGCTACACCTTC. It yields the protein CASSLSGGSGYTF.

The rearrangement joins TRBV30 to TRBJ1-5; D perhaps matches TRBD1 (5 bases). V was cut by 0 bases and J by 5 bases, with 8 bases left in between. Germline CDR1 and CDR2: GTSNPN and SVGIG (reference sequence). The CDR3 spans 13 residues. The chain's CDR3 is CAWSVQGDQPQHF. The CDR3 region has the DNA TGTGCCTGGAGTGTACAAGGGGATCAGCCCCAGCATTTT.

The rearrangement uses TRBV7-2 and TRBJ1-4; the D is unclear. The V gene's germline CDR1 is SGHTA and CDR2 FQGNSA. The CDR3 sequence is 16 residues long. The germline V and J ends were trimmed by 3 bases and 6 bases, with 17 bases remaining between them. The CDR3 sequence is CASSFSGPTLDEKLFF. CDR3 nucleotides: TGTGCCAGCAGCTTTTCCGGACCGACCCTAGATGAAAAACTGTTTTTT. Drawing the rest from reference TRBV7-2 and TRBJ1-4, the complete variable domain is GAGVSQSPSNKVTEKGKDVELRCDPISGHTALYWYRQSLGQGLEFLIYFQGNSAPDKSGLPSDRFSAERTGGSVSTLTIQRTQQEDSAVYLCASSFSGPTLDEKLFFGSGTQLSVL.

The rearrangement uses TRBV7-6 and TRBJ2-1, with D uncertain. The germline gives CDR1 SGHVS, CDR2 FNYEAQ. The ends were cut back, 6 bases at V and 8 bases at J, with 20 bases in the middle. The CDR3 has 15 amino acids. The CDR3 DNA sequence: TGTGCCAGCAGTAATAGGACGACCTTCCGCGATGAGCAGTTCTTC. It is translated as CASSNRTTFRDEQFF.

V gene TRBV3-1 (or the pseudogene TRBV3-2) combines with J gene TRBJ1-2; D gene uncertain. V was cut by 4 bases and J by 8 bases, with 14 bases left in between. Germline CDR1 and CDR2: LGHDT and YNNKEL (reference sequence). This CDR3 is built from 13 residues. The DNA for the CDR3 is TGTGCCAGCAGCCGGAATGGGGTATGGGGCTACACCTTC. Translated: CASSRNGVWGYTF.

The chain has TRBV18 and TRBJ2-2; 9 positions match TRBD2. Germline CDR1 is KGHSH and CDR2 is LQKENI. V was clipped by 3 bases and J by 5 bases; unmatched bases: 4. The CDR3 length is 15 residues. The DNA for the CDR3 is TGTGCCAGCTCACCCACTAGCGGGCCAACCGGGGAGCTGTTTTTT. It codes for CASSPTSGPTGELFF. Full variable domain (outside the CDR3, taken from reference TRBV18 and TRBJ2-2): NAGVMQNPRHLVRRRGQEARLRCSPMKGHSHVYWYRQLPEEGLKFMVYLQKENIIDESGMPKERFSAEFPKEGPSILRIQQVVRGDSAAYFCASSPTSGPTGELFFGEGSRLTVL.

The chain carries TRBV19 and TRBJ1-4; D not certain. CDR1 and CDR2 (germline): LNHDA, SQIVND (reference sequence). This CDR3 is built from 15 residues. The V gene lost 3 bases and the J gene lost 0 bases, with 8 bases spanning the gap. CDR3 amino acids: CASSIPGATNEKLFF. The CDR3 nucleotides read TGTGCCAGTAGTATCCCCGGGGCAACTAATGAAAAACTGTTTTTT.

V usage is TRBV5-1 and J usage is TRBJ1-2; unclear D gene. Trimming left V 5 bases short and J 7 bases short, with 18 bases between. The germline CDR1 and CDR2 sequences are SGHRS and YFSETQ. The CDR3 loop spans 14 amino acids. The DNA for the CDR3 is TGCGCCAGCAGGCGGGATCTCCGGGAGTCTGGCTACACCTTC. It is translated as CASRRDLRESGYTF.

This clone showed up just once. The CDR3 region has the DNA TGTGCCAGCAGCCTAGGGGGACTAGCGGTTGTTGAGCAGTTCTTC. Translated: CASSLGGLAVVEQFF. The rearrangement joins TRBV7-6 to TRBJ2-1; 11 bases fit TRBD2. V lost 5 bases, J lost 9 bases, and 9 bases stayed unmatched. Germline lookup yields CDR1 SGHVS and CDR2 FNYEAQ. CDR3 length equals 15 residues.

J is TRBJ2-2 and V is TRBV27; no definite D call. The V and J ends lost 4 bases and 6 bases respectively, with 6 bases between them. Germline loops: CDR1 MNHEY, CDR2 SMNVEV (reference sequence). The CDR3 length is 12 residues. The CDR3 DNA is TGTGCCAGCAGTTATTTAGCCGGGGAGCTGTTTTTT. Translated: CASSYLAGELFF.

This chain links TRBV18 with TRBJ1-5, with 8 bases matching TRBD1. The J segment lost 3 bases and the V segment lost 3 bases, leaving 4 bases of the junction unmatched. CDR3 length equals 15 residues. Germline V CDR1 and CDR2: KGHSH, LQKENI. CDR3 sequence: CASSPTGAYNQPQHF. CDR3 sequence (DNA): TGTGCCAGCTCACCGACAGGGGCGTACAATCAGCCCCAGCATTTT.

This chain joins TRBV5-8 and TRBJ2-1; 8 bases align to TRBD1. With 10 bases clipped from V and 3 bases from J, the junction kept 6 bases outside the gene matches. The CDR3 covers 13 residues. The germline V gene encodes CDR1 SGHTS and CDR2 YDEGEE. The CDR3 DNA sequence: TGTGCCGGGGGACAGGTCGACTACAATGAGCAGTTCTTC. The encoded protein is CAGGQVDYNEQFF. The full variable domain, with the rest looked up from reference TRBV5-8 and TRBJ2-1, is EAGVTQSPTHLIKTRGQQATLRCSPISGHTSVYWYQQALGLGLQFLLWYDEGEERNRGNFPPRFSGRQFPNYSSELNVNALELEDSALYLCAGGQVDYNEQFFGPGTRLTVL.

The chain carries TRBV9 and TRBJ2-5; 11 nucleotides match TRBD2. With V trimmed by 6 bases and J by 5 bases, 9 bases remained unmatched. The CDR3 is 15 residues long. Germline CDR1 is SGDLS and CDR2 is YYNGEE. The CDR3 DNA follows: TGTGCCAGCACTCTAACTCCTAGCGGGGGGGAGACCCAGTACTTC. Protein product: CASTLTPSGGETQYF.

The rearrangement joins TRBV3-1 (or the pseudogene TRBV3-2) to TRBJ1-6; D perhaps matches TRBD1 (6 bases). The germline gives CDR1 LGHDT, CDR2 YNNKEL (reference sequence). This CDR3 spans 14 amino acids. Trimming stripped 4 bases from V and 7 bases from J, with 11 bases between. The CDR3 sequence: CASSLQGFNSPLHF. The CDR3 region has the DNA TGTGCCAGCAGCCTACAGGGTTTCAATTCACCCCTCCACTTT.

Sample share makes this clone medium-sized (0.01 to 0.1%). Written as DNA, the CDR3 is TGTGCCAGCAGCTTACAGCGGGGGGGCAGAGAGACCCAGTACTTC. It is translated as CASSLQRGGRETQYF. The chain is built from TRBV7-8 and TRBJ2-5, with 10 positions matching TRBD2. V lost 2 bases to trimming and J lost 4 bases; unmatched junction nucleotides: 4. In germline, CDR1 is SGHVS, CDR2 FQNEAQ. The CDR3 loop spans 15 amino acids.

There are a few counts of this clone. The chain has TRBV7-8 and TRBJ2-7; D uncertain. The CDR3 has 14 residues. Trimming removed 1 base from V and 3 bases from J, with 10 bases in between. CDR1 and CDR2 from the germline V gene are SGHVS and FQNEAQ. CDR3 DNA sequence: TGTGCCAGCAGCTTAGGGGCGAGTTACTACGAGCAGTACTTC. It codes for CASSLGASYYEQYF.

This sequence joins TRBV30 and TRBJ1-5; no reliable D call. Germline V gene data show CDR1 as GTSNPN and CDR2 as SVGIG (reference sequence). V shed 1 base and J shed 7 bases, with 17 bases lying between them. The CDR3 consists of 15 residues. This chain's CDR3 is CAWSANLGFQQPQHF. CDR3 nucleotide sequence: TGTGCCTGGAGTGCAAATTTAGGCTTCCAGCAGCCCCAGCATTTT.

The CDR3 sequence is CATSDSRLTHGEGELFF. In nucleotides, the CDR3 is TGTGCCACCAGTGATTCCCGACTAACTCACGGGGAGGGGGAGCTGTTTTTT. This chain connects TRBV24-1 to TRBJ2-2; tentative D call: TRBD2 (5 bases). Germline V gives CDR1 KGHDR, CDR2 SFDVKD. This CDR3 comprises 17 residues. V lost 2 bases, J lost 8 bases, and 20 bases lay in between.

The chain employs TRBV14 and TRBJ1-4; D call uncertain. Per the germline V gene, CDR1 is SGHDN and CDR2 is FVKESK. The CDR3 extends over 16 amino acids. V lost 4 bases, J lost 0 bases, and 12 bases lay in between. The CDR3 sequence is CASSPSGFATNEKLFF. CDR3 DNA sequence: TGTGCCAGCAGCCCCTCGGGATTTGCAACTAATGAAAAACTGTTTTTT.